This TCR beta chain comes out of a study of T-cell memory formation after mild COVID-19. This clonotype was found a few times. CDR3 length equals 15 residues. After removal of 5 bases from V and 6 bases from J, the junction contained 9 bases not matched to a gene. CDR1 and CDR2 from the germline V gene are SGHTA and FQGNSA. TCRdb reprocessed the 5' RACE reads via MiXCR and lists one record per CDR3 protein. The profile covers some 450,000 distinct CDR3 sequences, with 20% appearing a single time and 8.4% taken by the ten largest. The specimen sequenced was PBMCs or a T cell subset sorted from them (not recorded which). This receptor was identified in an adult woman who had mild COVID-19 (a few samples of this study predate the infection). Cell type and time point are not known. The chain employs TRBV7-2 and TRBJ2-1; TRBD2 matches at 8 bases. The CDR3 reads CASSASGSGANEQFF. The CDR3 region has the DNA TGTGCCAGCAGCGCCAGCGGGAGTGGGGCCAATGAGCAGTTCTTC.